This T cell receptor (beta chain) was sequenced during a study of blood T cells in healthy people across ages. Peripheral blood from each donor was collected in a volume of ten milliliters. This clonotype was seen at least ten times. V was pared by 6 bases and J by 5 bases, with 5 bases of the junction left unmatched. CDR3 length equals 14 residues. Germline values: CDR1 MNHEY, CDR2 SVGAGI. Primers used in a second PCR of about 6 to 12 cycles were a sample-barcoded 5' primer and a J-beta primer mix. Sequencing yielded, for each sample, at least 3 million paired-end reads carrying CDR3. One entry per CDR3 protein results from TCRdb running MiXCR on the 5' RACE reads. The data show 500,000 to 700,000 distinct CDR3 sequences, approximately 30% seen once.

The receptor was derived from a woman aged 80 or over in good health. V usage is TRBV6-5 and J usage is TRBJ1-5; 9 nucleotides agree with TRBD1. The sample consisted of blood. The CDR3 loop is CASRRQGGDQPQHF. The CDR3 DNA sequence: TGTGCCAGCAGGAGACAGGGGGGTGATCAGCCCCAGCATTTT.